This T cell receptor (beta chain) was recovered during a study of blood T cell repertoires in COVID-19. Across the study: Samples came from the United States, Italy and Spain, spanning acute and convalescent COVID-19. In each case, the material was cDNA or gDNA derived from T cells, B-cell-depleted T cells, or PBMCs.

Per the authors' pipeline: Estimates of nucleated cell counts were drawn from the amplification of reference gene primers. The assay was immunoSEQ multiplex PCR, and TCRdb's table has in-frame clones only and misses some. V and J calls and clone size are those listed in that table; D and trimming were worked out from the DNA. The table shows about 100,000 clones, with more than 60% occurring only once. V was trimmed by 6 bases and J by 4 bases, leaving 8 bases between them. The CDR3 totals 12 residues. Looked up from germline, CDR1 is MNHEY and CDR2 is SVGAGI. The origin of this receptor is a man aged 65 to 79 with active or convalescent COVID-19. Input material: peripheral blood. This chain uses TRBV6-5 with TRBJ2-3; D gene ambiguous. CDR3 region: CASRLAADTQYF. Here the CDR3 DNA reads TGTGCCAGCAGATTGGCCGCAGATACGCAGTATTTT.